This T cell receptor (beta chain) is drawn from a study of shared T cell receptors in the human thymus. Assay used: immunoSEQ multiplex PCR; TCRdb lists only in-frame clones, some missing. The table records just under 550,000 clones, 75% to 85% of them present only once. The V gene end was trimmed by 0 bases and the J gene end by 5 bases; junction bases not matched to a gene: 12. Germline loops: CDR1 GTSNPN, CDR2 SVGIG (reference sequence). The CDR3 is 16 amino acids. These data were also reused for a study on human thymus T cells. This second study says: Corrective surgery for congenital heart defects was being performed on the healthy Finnish infants who served as donors. Thymic samples were excised during corrective heart operations.

The rearrangement uses TRBV30 and TRBJ2-5; 7 positions match TRBD1. This receptor was identified in a boy under two years old with a congenital heart defect. The material sequenced was thymocytes. Here the CDR3 reads CAWSVLGTVPVETQYF. In DNA form, the CDR3 reads TGTGCCTGGAGTGTACTTGGGACAGTGCCGGTGGAGACCCAGTACTTC.